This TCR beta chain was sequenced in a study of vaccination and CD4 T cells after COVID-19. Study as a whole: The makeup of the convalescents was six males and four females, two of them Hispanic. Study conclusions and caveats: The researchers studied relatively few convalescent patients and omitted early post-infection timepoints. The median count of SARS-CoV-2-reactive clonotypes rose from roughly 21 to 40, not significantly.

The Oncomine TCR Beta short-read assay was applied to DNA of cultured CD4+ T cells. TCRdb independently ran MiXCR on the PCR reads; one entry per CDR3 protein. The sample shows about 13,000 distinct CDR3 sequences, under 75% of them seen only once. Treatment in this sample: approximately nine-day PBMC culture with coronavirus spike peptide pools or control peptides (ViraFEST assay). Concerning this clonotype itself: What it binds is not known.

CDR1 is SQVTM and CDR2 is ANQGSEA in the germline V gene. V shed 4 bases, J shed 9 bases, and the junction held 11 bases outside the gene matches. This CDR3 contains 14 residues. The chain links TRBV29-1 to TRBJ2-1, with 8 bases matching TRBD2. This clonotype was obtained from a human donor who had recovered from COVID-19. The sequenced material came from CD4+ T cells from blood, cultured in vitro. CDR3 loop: CSVGPGDREGEQFF. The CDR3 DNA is TGCAGCGTTGGGCCCGGGGACCGGGAGGGTGAGCAGTTCTTC.